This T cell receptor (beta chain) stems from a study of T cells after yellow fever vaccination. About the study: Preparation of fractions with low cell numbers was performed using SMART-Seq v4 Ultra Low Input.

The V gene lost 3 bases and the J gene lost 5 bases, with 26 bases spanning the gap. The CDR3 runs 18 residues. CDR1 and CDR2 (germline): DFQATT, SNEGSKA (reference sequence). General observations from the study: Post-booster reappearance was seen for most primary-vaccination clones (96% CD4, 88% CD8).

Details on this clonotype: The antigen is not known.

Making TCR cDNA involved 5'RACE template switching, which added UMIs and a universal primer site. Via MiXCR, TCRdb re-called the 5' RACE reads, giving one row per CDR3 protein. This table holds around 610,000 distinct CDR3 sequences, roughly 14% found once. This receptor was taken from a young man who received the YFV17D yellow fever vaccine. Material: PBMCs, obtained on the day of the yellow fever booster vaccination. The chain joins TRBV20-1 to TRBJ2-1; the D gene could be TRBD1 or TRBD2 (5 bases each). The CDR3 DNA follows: TGCAGTGCTAGTTGGGTGCGGGCCTGGGGCCGGATAAACAATGAGCAGTTCTTC. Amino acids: CSASWVRAWGRINNEQFF.